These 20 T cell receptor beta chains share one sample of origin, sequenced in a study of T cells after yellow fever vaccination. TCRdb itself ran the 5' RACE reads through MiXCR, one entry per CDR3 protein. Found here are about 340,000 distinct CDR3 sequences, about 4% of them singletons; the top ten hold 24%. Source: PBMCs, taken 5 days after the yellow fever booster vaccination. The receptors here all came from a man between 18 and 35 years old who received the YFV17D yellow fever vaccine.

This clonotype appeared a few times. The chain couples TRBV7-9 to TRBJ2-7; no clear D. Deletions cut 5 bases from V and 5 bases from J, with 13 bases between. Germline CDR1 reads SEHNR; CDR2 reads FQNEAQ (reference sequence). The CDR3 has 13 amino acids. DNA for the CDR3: TGTGCCAGCAGCGGTAAGCGATTAGACGAGCAGTACTTC. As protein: CASSGKRLDEQYF.

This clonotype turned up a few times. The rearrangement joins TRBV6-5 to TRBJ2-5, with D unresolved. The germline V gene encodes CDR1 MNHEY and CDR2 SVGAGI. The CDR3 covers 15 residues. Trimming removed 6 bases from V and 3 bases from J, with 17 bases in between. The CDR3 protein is CASRPSARSKETQYF. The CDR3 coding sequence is TGTGCCAGCAGGCCAAGCGCCCGCAGTAAAGAGACCCAGTACTTC.

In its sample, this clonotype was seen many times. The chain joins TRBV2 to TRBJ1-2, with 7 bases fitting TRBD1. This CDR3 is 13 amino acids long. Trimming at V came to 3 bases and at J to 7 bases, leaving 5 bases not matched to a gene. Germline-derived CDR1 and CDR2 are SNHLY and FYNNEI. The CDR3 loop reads CASSDTGASGYTF. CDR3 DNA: TGTGCCAGCAGTGATACAGGGGCCTCTGGCTACACCTTC.

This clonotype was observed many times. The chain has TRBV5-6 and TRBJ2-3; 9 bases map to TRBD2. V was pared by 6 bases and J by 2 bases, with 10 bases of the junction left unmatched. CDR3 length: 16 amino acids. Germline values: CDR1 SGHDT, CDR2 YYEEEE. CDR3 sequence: CASTLGERGATDTQYF. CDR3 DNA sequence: TGTGCCAGCACCCTGGGGGAGCGGGGGGCCACAGATACGCAGTATTTT.

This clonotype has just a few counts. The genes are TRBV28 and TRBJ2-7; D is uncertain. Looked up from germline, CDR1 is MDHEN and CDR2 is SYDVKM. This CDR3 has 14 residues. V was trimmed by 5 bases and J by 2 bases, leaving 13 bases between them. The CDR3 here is CASSPRVPPYEQYV. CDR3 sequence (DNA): TGTGCCAGCAGTCCAAGGGTCCCTCCCTACGAGCAGTACGTC.

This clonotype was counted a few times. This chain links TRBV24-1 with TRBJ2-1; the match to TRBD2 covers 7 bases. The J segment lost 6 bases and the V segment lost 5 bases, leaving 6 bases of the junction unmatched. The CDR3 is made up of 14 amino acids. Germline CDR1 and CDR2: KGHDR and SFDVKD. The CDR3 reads CATSGGPGGNEQFF. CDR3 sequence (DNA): TGTGCCACCAGTGGTGGGCCGGGGGGCAATGAGCAGTTCTTC.

The CDR3 bases are TGTGCCAGCAGCCCACGACTAGCGGGCACAACCTACGAGCAGTACTTC. The encoded protein is CASSPRLAGTTYEQYF. The chain carries TRBV7-9 and TRBJ2-7; 10 nucleotides align to TRBD2. Unmatched junction bases numbered 9, after V lost 5 bases and J lost 2 bases. Per the germline V gene, CDR1 is SEHNR and CDR2 is FQNEAQ (reference sequence). This CDR3 has 16 amino acids. The whole variable domain, filled in from reference TRBV7-9 and TRBJ2-7, reads DTGVSQNPRHKITKRGQNVTFRCDPISEHNRLYWYRQTLGQGPEFLTYFQNEAQLEKSRLLSDRFSAERPKGSFSTLEIQRTEQGDSAMYLCASSPRLAGTTYEQYFGPGTRLTVT.

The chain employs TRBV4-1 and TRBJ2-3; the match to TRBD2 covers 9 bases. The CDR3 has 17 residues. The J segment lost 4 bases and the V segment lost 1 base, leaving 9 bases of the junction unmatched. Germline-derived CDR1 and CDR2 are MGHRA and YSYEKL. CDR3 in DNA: TGCGCCAGCAGCCAAGGAGGGATAGCGGGGGTGGCAGATACGCAGTATTTT. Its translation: CASSQGGIAGVADTQYF.

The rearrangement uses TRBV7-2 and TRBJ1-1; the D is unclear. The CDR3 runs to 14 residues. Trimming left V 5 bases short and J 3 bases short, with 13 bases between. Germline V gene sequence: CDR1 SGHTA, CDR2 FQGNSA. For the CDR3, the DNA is TGTGCCAGCAGCCCTCTTGGGCGGGACACTGAAGCTTTCTTT. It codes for CASSPLGRDTEAFF. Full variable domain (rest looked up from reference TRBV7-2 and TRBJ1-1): GAGVSQSPSNKVTEKGKDVELRCDPISGHTALYWYRQSLGQGLEFLIYFQGNSAPDKSGLPSDRFSAERTGGSVSTLTIQRTQQEDSAVYLCASSPLGRDTEAFFGQGTRLTVV.

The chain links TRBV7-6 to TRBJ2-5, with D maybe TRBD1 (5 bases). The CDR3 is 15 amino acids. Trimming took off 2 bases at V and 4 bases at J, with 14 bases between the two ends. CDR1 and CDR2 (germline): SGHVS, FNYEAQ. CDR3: CASSLLGTGRETQYF. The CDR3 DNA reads TGTGCCAGCAGCTTATTGGGCACAGGTAGAGAGACCCAGTACTTC.

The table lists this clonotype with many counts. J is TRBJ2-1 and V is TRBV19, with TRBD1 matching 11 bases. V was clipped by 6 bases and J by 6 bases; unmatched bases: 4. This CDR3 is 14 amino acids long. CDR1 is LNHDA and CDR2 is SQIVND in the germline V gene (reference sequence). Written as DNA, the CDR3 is TGTGCCAGTAGCGGACAGGGGGCCGCCAATGAGCAGTTCTTC. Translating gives CASSGQGAANEQFF. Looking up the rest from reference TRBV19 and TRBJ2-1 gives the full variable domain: DGGITQSPKYLFRKEGQNVTLSCEQNLNHDAMYWYRQDPGQGLRLIYYSQIVNDFQKGDIAEGYSVSREKKESFPLTVTSAQKNPTAFYLCASSGQGAANEQFFGPGTRLTVL.

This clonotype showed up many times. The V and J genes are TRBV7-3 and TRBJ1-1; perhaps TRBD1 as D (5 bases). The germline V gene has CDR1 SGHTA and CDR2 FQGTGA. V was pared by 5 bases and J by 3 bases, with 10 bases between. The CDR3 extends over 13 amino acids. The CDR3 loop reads CASSEGTDTEAFF. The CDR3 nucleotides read TGTGCCAGCAGCGAAGGGACGGACACTGAAGCTTTCTTT.

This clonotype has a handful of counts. CDR3 sequence: CASSITGSGADTQYF. The CDR3 DNA sequence: TGTGCCAGTAGTATAACGGGAAGCGGGGCAGATACGCAGTATTTT. The chain joins TRBV19 to TRBJ2-3, with 7 bases lining up with TRBD2. This CDR3 region has 15 residues. Germline assignment: CDR1 LNHDA and CDR2 SQIVND (reference sequence). Trimming took 2 bases from V and 4 from J; bases not matched to a gene: 6.

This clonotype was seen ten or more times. In DNA form, the CDR3 reads TGTGCCAGCAGCTTTAACGAGGGCCAAGAGACCCAGTACTTC. Protein sequence: CASSFNEGQETQYF. The rearrangement joins TRBV7-2 to TRBJ2-5, with TRBD2 as a possible D gene (5 bases). Germline CDR1 reads SGHTA; CDR2 reads FQGNSA. V lost 3 bases and J lost 1, with 9 bases in between. The CDR3 totals 14 residues.

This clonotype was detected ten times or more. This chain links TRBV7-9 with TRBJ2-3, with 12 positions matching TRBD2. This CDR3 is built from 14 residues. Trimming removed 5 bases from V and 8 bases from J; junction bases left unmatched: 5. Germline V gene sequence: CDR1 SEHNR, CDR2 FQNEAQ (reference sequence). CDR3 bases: TGTGCCAGCAGCCCTCCTAGCGGGGGGGCTACGCAGTATTTT. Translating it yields CASSPPSGGATQYF.

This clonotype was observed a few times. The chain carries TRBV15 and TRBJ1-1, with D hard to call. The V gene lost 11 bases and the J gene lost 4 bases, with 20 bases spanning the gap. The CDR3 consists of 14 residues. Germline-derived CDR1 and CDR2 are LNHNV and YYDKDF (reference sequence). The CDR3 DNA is TGTGCCGCCCGACTTGCACGCGGCAGCACTGAAGCTTTCTTT. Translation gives CAARLARGSTEAFF.

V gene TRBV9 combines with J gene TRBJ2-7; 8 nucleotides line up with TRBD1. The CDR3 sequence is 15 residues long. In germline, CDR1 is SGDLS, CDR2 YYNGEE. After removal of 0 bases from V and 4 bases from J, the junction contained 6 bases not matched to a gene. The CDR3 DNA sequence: TGTGCCAGCAGCGTAGGGGTGACAGGGGTGTACGAGCAGTACTTC. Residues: CASSVGVTGVYEQYF.

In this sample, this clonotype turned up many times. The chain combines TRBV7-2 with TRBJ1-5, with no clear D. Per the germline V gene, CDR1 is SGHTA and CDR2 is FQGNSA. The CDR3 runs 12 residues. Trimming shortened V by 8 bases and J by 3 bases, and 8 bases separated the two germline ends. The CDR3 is CASGSYNQPQHF. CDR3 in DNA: TGTGCCAGCGGTAGCTACAATCAGCCCCAGCATTTT.

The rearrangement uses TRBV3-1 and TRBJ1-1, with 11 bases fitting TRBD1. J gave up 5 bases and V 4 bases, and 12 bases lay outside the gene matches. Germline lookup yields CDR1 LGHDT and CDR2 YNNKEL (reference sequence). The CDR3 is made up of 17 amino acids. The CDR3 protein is CASSRLGQGARGTEAFF. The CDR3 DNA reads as TGTGCCAGCAGCCGCCTCGGACAGGGGGCAAGAGGTACTGAAGCTTTCTTT. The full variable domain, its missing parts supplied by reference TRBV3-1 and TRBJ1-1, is DTAVSQTPKYLVTQMGNDKSIKCEQNLGHDTMYWYKQDSKKFLKIMFSYNNKELIINETVPNRFSPKSPDKAHLNLHINSLELGDSAVYFCASSRLGQGARGTEAFFGQGTRLTVV.

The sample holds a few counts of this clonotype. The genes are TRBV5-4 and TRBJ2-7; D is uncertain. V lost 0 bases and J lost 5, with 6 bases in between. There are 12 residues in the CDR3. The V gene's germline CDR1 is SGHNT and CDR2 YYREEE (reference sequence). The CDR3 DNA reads TGTGCCAGCAGCTTGGATCCCCACGAGCAGTACTTC. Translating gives CASSLDPHEQYF.